The 3 T cell receptor beta chains below were found in one sample sequenced in a study of T cell repertoires in cytomegalovirus infection (dated by TCRdb to the late 2010s). Sequenced using an Illumina HiSeq 1500. TCRdb cleaned the public reads at Q25 with fastp, built clones with MiXCR and kept in-frame beta chains. Under each unique CDR3 protein, matching rows form one entry showing the most common genes and DNA. A total of about 920,000 distinct CDR3 sequences appear in this sample, around 30% of them only once. Roughly an eighth of the sample rests with the top ten. These receptors lack a known antigen. Sample treatment or condition, as interpreted from the label and publication: in vitro stimulation with specific CMV peptide epitopes to enrich CMV-specific T cells. Sequences were derived from cultured CD8+ T cells from PBMCs, sampled from culture after CMV antigen stimulation. These receptors originate from a human donor in good health (CMV status not recorded). Some clones in this sample may be carry-over from other donors' samples.

The chain carries TRBV7-6 and TRBJ2-7; the D is unclear. V was pared by 4 bases and J by 5 bases, with 12 bases between. The CDR3 is made up of 13 amino acids. Germline CDR1 is SGHVS and CDR2 is FNYEAQ. CDR3 sequence (DNA): TGTGCCAGCAGCTCGGACGGGTGGAACGAGCAGTACTTC. As protein: CASSSDGWNEQYF.

This clonotype was picked up a small number of times. The rearrangement joins TRBV7-2 to TRBJ2-7; possible D gene TRBD2, 5 bases. Trimming cost V 7 bases and J 7 bases, with 23 bases left between them. Looked up from germline, CDR1 is SGHTA and CDR2 is FQGNSA. There are 15 residues in the CDR3. The CDR3 sequence: CASTPFIGNLGEQYF. CDR3 sequence (DNA): TGTGCCAGCACCCCCTTTATCGGGAACTTGGGGGAGCAGTACTTC.

The chain recombines TRBV6-1 with TRBJ1-3, with no clear D. Trimming cost V 3 bases and J 7 bases, with 13 bases left between them. Germline values: CDR1 MNHNS, CDR2 SASEGT. This CDR3 has 14 amino acids. CDR3 protein: CASSDDGWVNTIYF. CDR3 bases: TGTGCCAGCAGTGACGACGGCTGGGTGAACACCATATATTTT.